This TCR beta chain was obtained from a study of blood T cell repertoires in COVID-19. The wider study: The United States, Italy and Spain supplied acute and convalescent COVID-19 samples. Sample material is recorded as cDNA or gDNA derived from T cells, B-cell-depleted T cells, or PBMCs.

The germline CDR1 and CDR2 sequences are MNHEY and SVGAGI. The CDR3 length is 14 residues. Trimming cost V 6 bases and J 5 bases; bases outside gene matches: 9. Profiled with immunoSEQ multiplex PCR; TCRdb holds only in-frame clones, not every one. The table includes 200,000 to 250,000 clones, 89% detected once. Sequencing used peripheral blood. This sequence originates from a woman between 35 and 50 years old with acute or convalescent COVID-19. This chain links TRBV6-5 with TRBJ1-1, with 7 bases aligning to TRBD1. The CDR3 nucleotides are TGTGCCAGCAGGCCAACAGGGGAAGGAACTGAAGCTTTCTTT. It is translated as CASRPTGEGTEAFF.